This TCR beta chain comes out of a study of CD8 T cells in Susac syndrome. Random hexamers were used to reverse transcribe the RNA input (about 0.5 to 1 ug). TCRdb redid the calling of the immunoSEQ multiplex PCR reads with MiXCR, one entry per CDR3 protein. The data show about 190,000 distinct CDR3 sequences, about 91% seen once. Trimming took 6 bases from V and 6 from J; bases not matched to a gene: 10. CDR3 length: 14 amino acids. The V gene's germline CDR1 is SNHLY and CDR2 FYNNEI. The clonotype was recovered from a human donor with Susac syndrome. Specimen: CD4+ T cells from PBMCs. The chain combines TRBV2 with TRBJ1-2; 7 positions match TRBD1. The CDR3 protein is CASRRQGAQDGYTF. The CDR3 DNA reads TGTGCCAGCAGGCGACAGGGTGCTCAAGATGGCTACACCTTC. The whole variable domain, remainder taken from reference TRBV2 and TRBJ1-2, is EPEVTQTPSHQVTQMGQEVILRCVPISNHLYFYWYRQILGQKVEFLVSFYNNEISEKSEIFDDQFSVERPDGSNFTLKIRSTKLEDSAMYFCASRRQGAQDGYTFGSGTRLTVV.